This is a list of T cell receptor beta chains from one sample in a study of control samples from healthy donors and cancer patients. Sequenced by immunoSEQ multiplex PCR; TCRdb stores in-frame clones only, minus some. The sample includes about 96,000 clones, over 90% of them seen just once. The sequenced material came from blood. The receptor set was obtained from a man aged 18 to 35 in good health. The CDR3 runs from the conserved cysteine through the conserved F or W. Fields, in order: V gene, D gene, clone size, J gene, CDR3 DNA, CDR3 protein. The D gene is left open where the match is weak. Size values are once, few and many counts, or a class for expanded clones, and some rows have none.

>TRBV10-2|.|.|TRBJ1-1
TGCGCCAGCAGTGCAGGGAACACTGAAGCTTTCTTT
CASSAGNTEAFF
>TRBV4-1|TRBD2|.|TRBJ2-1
TGCGCCAGCAGCCAGGCGGGACTAGCGGGATCATTAGAGCAGTTCTTC
CASSQAGLAGSLEQFF
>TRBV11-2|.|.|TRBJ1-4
TGTGCCAGCAGCTTAGCAATCGGCGCAACTAATGAAAAACTGTTTTTT
CASSLAIGATNEKLFF
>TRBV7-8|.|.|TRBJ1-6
TGTGCCAGCAGCTTAGTAAGACAGGCCTTTAATTCACCCCTCCACTTT
CASSLVRQAFNSPLHF
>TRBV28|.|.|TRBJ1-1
TGTGCCAGCAGCCCCAACACTGAAGCTTTCTTT
CASSPNTEAFF
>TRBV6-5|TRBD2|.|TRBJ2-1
TGTGCCAGCGTCGGGGGGAACTACAATGAGCAGTTCTTC
CASVGGNYNEQFF
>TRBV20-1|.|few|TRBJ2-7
TGCAGTGCTTGGACCACAGCCGAGCAGTACTTC
CSAWTTAEQYF
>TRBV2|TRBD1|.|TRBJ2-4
TGTGCCAGCAGTAAAGACAGGGATCCCAAAAACATTCAGTACTTC
CASSKDRDPKNIQYF
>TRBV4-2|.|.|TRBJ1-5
TGTGCCAGCAGCCAAGATGAGGGTACAGTAGTCCAGCCCCAGCATTTT
CASSQDEGTVVQPQHF
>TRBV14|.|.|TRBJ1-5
TGTGCCAGCAGCCTATATCAGCCCCAGCATTTT
CASSLYQPQHF
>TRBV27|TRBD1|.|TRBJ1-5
TGTGCCAGCAGTTTGGGACAGCCCAATCAGCCCCAGCATTTT
CASSLGQPNQPQHF
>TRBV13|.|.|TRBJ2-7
TGTGCCAGCAGCTTATCGGTCACACAGGGTGCGTACTTC
CASSLSVTQGAYF
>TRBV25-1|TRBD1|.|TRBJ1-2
TGTGCCAGCTGGGGACAGGGTTATGGCTACACCTTC
CASWGQGYGYTF
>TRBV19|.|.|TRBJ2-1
TGTGCCAGTAGCCGGACAGAGTACAATGAGCAGTTCTTC
CASSRTEYNEQFF
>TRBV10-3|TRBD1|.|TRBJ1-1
TGTGCCATCAGTACACAGGGGGGGAACACTGAAGCTTTCTTT
CAISTQGGNTEAFF
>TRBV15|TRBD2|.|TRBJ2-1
TGTGCCACCAGCCAAGGGTGGGCTAGCGGGGGGAAGGATGAGCAGTTCTTC
CATSQGWASGGKDEQFF
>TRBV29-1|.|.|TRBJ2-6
TGCAGCGGCTTGTTGGGGGCCAACGTCCTGACTTTC
CSGLLGANVLTF
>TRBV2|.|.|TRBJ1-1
TGTGCCAGCAGCAGGGGTTCACGGATTAGCACTGAAGCTTTCTTT
CASSRGSRISTEAFF
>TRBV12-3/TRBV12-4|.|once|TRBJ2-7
TGTGCCAGCAGTTTGACAGATACCTACGAGCAGTACTTC
CASSLTDTYEQYF
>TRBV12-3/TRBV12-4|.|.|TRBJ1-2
TGTGCCAGCAGTTTAGGGGGTCCCGGCGGCTACACCTTC
CASSLGGPGGYTF